This T cell receptor (beta chain) was documented in a study of shared clonotypes between healthy human individuals. Notes on the study in general: The study found about 4.6% of naive CD4 clonotypes shared across a few donors.

As to this clone: What it binds is unknown.

The CDR3 has 13 residues. V dropped 6 bases and J dropped 9 bases, with 15 bases sitting between them. Germline-derived CDR1 and CDR2 are MNHNS and SASEGT. Donors were healthy HIV-negative adults without recently reported acute infections or vaccinations. Some 27,000 T cell genomes, or 200 to 250 ng DNA, went into the sorted-subset replicate PCRs. Some clones are missing from TCRdb's copy, which holds only in-frame ones; the method was immunoSEQ multiplex PCR. The sample holds approximately 980,000 clones; around 80% are singletons and the top ten take 1.5%. This TCR derives from a man between 18 and 35 years old in good health. The sequenced sample was memory CD4+ T cells sorted from blood. Subset here: CD45RA-negative fraction. The chain recombines TRBV6-1 with TRBJ1-3, with D tentatively TRBD1 (5 bases). In DNA, the CDR3 is TGTGCCAGCAGGGGGGGAAACCCACCCACCATATATTTT. Protein sequence: CASRGGNPPTIYF.